One TCR beta chain is described in this entry. As yet, its antigen is unknown. The source of the sample is a study of OX40 agonist ivuxolimab in advanced cancers. Generated by immunoSEQ multiplex PCR, the TCRdb table keeps only in-frame clones and is missing some. The table lists about 45,000 clones, around 89% of them singletons. Study-level findings and limits: CD4+ and CD8+ blood T cells expanded clonally by week 6 at 0.1 to 3.0 mg/kg. Partial responders at 0.1-3.0 mg/kg showed near-lowest clonal expansion. Some of the nonresponding patients also showed low levels of normalized T-cell clonal expansion.

The starting material was CD4+ or CD8+ T cells sorted from blood, obtained in a trial of the OX40 agonist ivuxolimab. The origin of this receptor is an adult with an advanced solid tumor such as melanoma, head and neck, liver or kidney cancer.

The DNA of the CDR3 is TGTGCCAGCAGTGACAGGCGGACAGGGTCTTGGGAGCAGTACTTC. This gives the protein CASSDRRTGSWEQYF. The gene calls are TRBV6-4 and TRBJ2-7; 8 bases are a match to TRBD1. This CDR3 is 15 amino acids long. The V segment lost 2 bases and the J segment 7 bases; nucleotides outside the gene matches: 10. Germline V gene sequence: CDR1 MRHNA, CDR2 SNTAGT.